The next 6 T cell receptor beta chains were all read from a single sample in a study of OX40 agonist ivuxolimab in advanced cancers. TCRdb's table, derived via immunoSEQ multiplex PCR, lists solely in-frame clones and lacks some. Here the sample spans tens of thousands of clones, 88% being singletons. Here the sequenced sample was CD4+ or CD8+ T cells sorted from blood, taken in a trial of the OX40 agonist ivuxolimab. All receptors derive from an adult with an advanced solid tumor such as melanoma, head and neck, liver or kidney cancer.

J is TRBJ1-4 and V is TRBV11-2; 7 bases are shared with TRBD1. The CDR3 has 14 amino acids. CDR1 is SGHAT, CDR2 FQNNGV, per germline. Trimming at V came to 5 bases and at J to 4 bases, leaving 4 bases not matched to a gene. CDR3 in amino acids: CASSQGQYNEKLFF. In DNA form, the CDR3 reads TGTGCCAGCAGCCAGGGACAGTATAATGAAAAACTGTTTTTT.

V and J are TRBV5-1 and TRBJ2-1; TRBD2 might be the D (5 bases). Trimming removed 5 bases at V and 8 bases at J, with 23 bases between. Germline CDR1 is SGHRS and CDR2 is YFSETQ. The CDR3 covers 16 residues. The CDR3 region has the DNA TGCGCCAGCAGTATTGCCCCGGGTAGCGCGACCCATGAGCAGTTCTTC. Encoded protein: CASSIAPGSATHEQFF.

The chain has TRBV25-1 and TRBJ2-7; D not certain. The V gene's germline CDR1 is MGHDK and CDR2 SYGVNS. Trimming took 3 bases from V and 4 from J, leaving 19 bases between them. The CDR3 has 16 residues. The CDR3 DNA reads TGTGCCAGCAGTGATCCGGCGAGAGCAGCGAATTACGAGCAGTACTTC. The encoded protein is CASSDPARAANYEQYF.

This rearrangement joins TRBV2 to TRBJ2-4; 8 nucleotides line up with TRBD2. Per the germline V gene, CDR1 is SNHLY and CDR2 is FYNNEI. V lost 4 bases to trimming and J lost 7 bases; unmatched junction nucleotides: 3. The CDR3 length is 13 residues. The CDR3 region is CASSGTSSNIQYF. The CDR3, as DNA: TGTGCCAGCAGTGGGACTAGCTCGAACATTCAGTACTTC. The whole variable domain, remainder taken from reference TRBV2 and TRBJ2-4, is EPEVTQTPSHQVTQMGQEVILRCVPISNHLYFYWYRQILGQKVEFLVSFYNNEISEKSEIFDDQFSVERPDGSNFTLKIRSTKLEDSAMYFCASSGTSSNIQYFGAGTRLSVL.

The CDR3 coding sequence is TGCGCCAGCAGTCGTCTAGCGGGCGCAAGGGATGAGCAGTTCTTC. Protein product: CASSRLAGARDEQFF. The chain is built from TRBV5-1 and TRBJ2-1, with 8 bases fitting TRBD2. V trimming: 5 bases; J trimming: 8 bases; junction bases outside the gene matches: 12. Germline V gene sequence: CDR1 SGHRS, CDR2 YFSETQ. The CDR3 has 15 amino acids.

The rearrangement links TRBV7-3 to TRBJ1-5, with unresolved D. Deletions cut 4 bases from V and 3 bases from J, with 7 bases between. This CDR3 is built from 13 residues. Germline CDR1 and CDR2: SGHTA and FQGTGA. CDR3 coding DNA: TGTGCCAGCAGCTACGCCCCCAATCAGCCCCAGCATTTT. Its translation is CASSYAPNQPQHF.